The 18 T cell receptor beta chains presented below share a single source sample, sequenced in a study of technical replicates of blood from a handful of donors. The table came from immunoSEQ multiplex PCR; TCRdb's copy has only in-frame clones and leaves some out. The sample carries tens of thousands of clones, over 80% recorded once. Material: T cells isolated from PBMCs. The receptor set was obtained from a human donor in good health.

V is TRBV27 and J is TRBJ2-1; 10 nucleotides line up with TRBD1. V was pared by 6 bases and J by 9 bases, with 11 bases of the junction left unmatched. This CDR3 is built from 15 residues. The germline CDR1 and CDR2 sequences are MNHEY and SMNVEV (reference sequence). CDR3 bases: TGTGCCAGCAGACAGATCGGACAGGGGGGTCCTGAGCAGTTCTTC. Its translation is CASRQIGQGGPEQFF.

This clone appeared a single time. This sequence joins TRBV19 and TRBJ2-5; D perhaps matches TRBD1 (6 bases). The CDR3 is made up of 14 amino acids. The germline gives CDR1 LNHDA, CDR2 SQIVND (reference sequence). Trimming cost V 6 bases and J 2 bases, with 13 bases left between them. This chain's CDR3 is CASSDNGQQETQYF. In DNA, the CDR3 is TGTGCCAGTAGCGATAACGGACAGCAAGAGACCCAGTACTTC.

J is TRBJ2-3 and V is TRBV5-1, with D unclear. V shed 4 bases and J shed 3 bases, with 6 bases lying between them. Germline V gene data show CDR1 as SGHRS and CDR2 as YFSETQ. The CDR3 contains 12 residues. In nucleotides, the CDR3 is TGCGCCAGCAGCCGAGAGACAGATACGCAGTATTTT. This translates into CASSRETDTQYF.

The CDR3 DNA is TGTGCCAGCAGCTGGGACAGTTATAATCAGCCCCAGCATTTT. Protein product: CASSWDSYNQPQHF. This sequence joins TRBV5-5 and TRBJ1-5; TRBD1 aligns across 7 bases. The germline V gene encodes CDR1 SGHKS and CDR2 YYEKEE (reference sequence). The length of the CDR3 is 14 residues. J lost 4 bases, V lost 3 bases, and 4 bases had no gene match.

This clone was observed once. J is TRBJ2-3 and V is TRBV5-6; D may be TRBD2 (5 bases). CDR3 length equals 15 residues. V lost 1 base and J lost 1, with 10 bases in between. Germline CDR1 and CDR2: SGHDT and YYEEEE. The CDR3 DNA reads as TGTGCCAGCAGCTTGAACGGGATCGGCACAGATACGCAGTATTTT. The encoded protein is CASSLNGIGTDTQYF.

This chain uses TRBV11-2 with TRBJ2-1; the match to TRBD1 covers 8 bases. J lost 4 bases, V lost 1 base, and 6 bases had no gene match. The CDR3 contains 16 residues. The germline V gene encodes CDR1 SGHAT and CDR2 FQNNGV. The CDR3 sequence is CASSLVTGGSYNEQFF. In DNA, the CDR3 is TGTGCCAGCAGCTTAGTCACAGGGGGTAGTTACAATGAGCAGTTCTTC.

CDR3 region: CSVQSLNNEQFF. The CDR3 nucleotides are TGCAGCGTTCAGTCGCTGAACAATGAGCAGTTCTTC. This rearrangement joins TRBV29-1 to TRBJ2-1, with D uncertain. The CDR3 contains 12 residues. V was clipped by 5 bases and J by 5 bases, with 10 bases between them. The germline V gene has CDR1 SQVTM and CDR2 ANQGSEA.

This chain joins TRBV9 and TRBJ2-7, with 8 bases aligning to TRBD1. The CDR3 has 14 amino acids. V lost 4 bases, J lost 5 bases, and 8 bases stayed unmatched. The germline V gene encodes CDR1 SGDLS and CDR2 YYNGEE. The CDR3 protein is CASSYRTGSHEQYF. As DNA, the CDR3 is TGTGCCAGCAGCTACCGGACAGGGTCCCACGAGCAGTACTTC.

This clone was recorded only once. The gene calls are TRBV28 and TRBJ1-2; D is unclear. V lost 2 bases, J lost 4 bases, and 8 bases lay in between. The CDR3 totals 13 residues. Germline values: CDR1 MDHEN, CDR2 SYDVKM. CDR3 nucleotide sequence: TGTGCCAGCAGTTTAGAGGGCCGCTATGGCTACACCTTC. This sequence encodes CASSLEGRYGYTF.

V and J are TRBV5-5 and TRBJ2-5; perhaps TRBD2 as D (6 bases). Trimming took off 2 bases at V and 5 bases at J, with 22 bases between the two ends. CDR1 and CDR2 (germline): SGHKS, YYEKEE (reference sequence). The CDR3 contains 17 residues. DNA of the CDR3: TGTGCCAGCAGCTTAGTGATCTGGGTCGGGAGCGGGGAGACCCAGTACTTC. This sequence encodes CASSLVIWVGSGETQYF.

This chain connects TRBV7-9 to TRBJ1-4; no clear D gene. The ends were cut back, 5 bases at V and 6 bases at J, with 10 bases in the middle. This CDR3 has 13 amino acids. Germline CDR1 reads SEHNR; CDR2 reads FQNEAQ (reference sequence). CDR3 sequence reads: CASSPQSHEKLFF. The CDR3 region has the DNA TGTGCCAGCAGCCCACAGTCCCATGAAAAACTGTTTTTT.

The gene calls are TRBV19 and TRBJ1-1; D might be TRBD1 (5 bases). Trimming shortened V by 3 bases and J by 0 bases, and 8 bases separated the two germline ends. CDR3 length: 14 residues. From germline, CDR1 is LNHDA and CDR2 SQIVND (reference sequence). This CDR3 reads CASSIKGLNTEAFF. CDR3 coding DNA: TGTGCCAGTAGTATCAAGGGGTTGAACACTGAAGCTTTCTTT. Using reference TRBV19 and TRBJ1-1 for the parts outside the CDR3, the full variable domain is DGGITQSPKYLFRKEGQNVTLSCEQNLNHDAMYWYRQDPGQGLRLIYYSQIVNDFQKGDIAEGYSVSREKKESFPLTVTSAQKNPTAFYLCASSIKGLNTEAFFGQGTRLTVV.

Within the sample, this clone is medium-sized. V usage is TRBV21-1 and J usage is TRBJ1-2. TRBV21-1 is a pseudogene segment. The CDR3 consists of 18 residues. The CDR3 DNA follows: TGTGCCAGCAGCCCCAGGTGGTGGCGGCAGGGGAGGGACTATGGCTACACCTTC. Protein sequence: CASSPRWWRQGRDYGYTF.

The chain couples TRBV27 to TRBJ2-1; 7 bases are a match to TRBD1. The CDR3 runs to 13 residues. The junction had 3 bases not matched to a gene; V was cut back by 7 bases and J by 3 bases. Germline V CDR1 and CDR2: MNHEY, SMNVEV (reference sequence). The CDR3 bases are TGTGCCAGCAAGGGACAGCTCTACAATGAGCAGTTCTTC. As protein: CASKGQLYNEQFF.

The gene calls are TRBV19 and TRBJ2-2; no clear D gene. CDR3 length: 11 amino acids. Trimming took 6 bases from V and 4 from J, leaving 3 bases between them. CDR1 and CDR2 (germline): LNHDA, SQIVND (reference sequence). CDR3: CASSFTGELFF. The DNA for the CDR3 is TGTGCCAGTAGCTTCACCGGGGAGCTGTTTTTT.

This chain joins TRBV5-5 and TRBJ2-1; TRBD2 is a possible D gene (5 bases). Trimming left V 2 bases short and J 0 bases short, with 18 bases between. Germline V gene sequence: CDR1 SGHKS, CDR2 YYEKEE (reference sequence). CDR3 size: 18 residues. CDR3 region: CASSFFGNRESSYNEQFF. In DNA, the CDR3 is TGTGCCAGCAGCTTTTTCGGGAATCGGGAAAGCTCCTACAATGAGCAGTTCTTC.

V usage is TRBV19 and J usage is TRBJ1-1; D remains unclear. Trimming stripped 1 base from V and 2 bases from J, with 11 bases between. The CDR3 has 15 residues. CDR1 LNHDA and CDR2 SQIVND come from the germline V gene (reference sequence). The CDR3 DNA follows: TGTGCCAGTAGTATAGGGGCAGAACGAAACACTGAAGCTTTCTTT. Translating gives CASSIGAERNTEAFF.

J is TRBJ2-7 and V is TRBV11-3; D may be TRBD2 (6 bases). Germline-derived CDR1 and CDR2 are SGHNT and YENEEA. V shed 4 bases and J shed 5 bases, with 18 bases lying between them. This CDR3 spans 15 amino acids. The CDR3 DNA is TGTGCCAGCAGCTCACCACCTGGGGGGACCCACGAGCAGTACTTC. Translating gives CASSSPPGGTHEQYF.